The T cell receptor beta chain described here comes from a study of blood T cell repertoires in COVID-19. On the study more broadly: Nucleic acid was either cDNA or gDNA, and it came from T cells, B-cell-depleted T cells, or PBMCs.

This clone was detected only once. This CDR3 is 12 amino acids long. Germline-derived CDR1 and CDR2 are SEHNR and FQNEAQ (reference sequence). The V and J ends lost 2 bases and 6 bases respectively, with 7 bases between them. Some clones are missing from TCRdb's copy, which holds only in-frame ones; the method was immunoSEQ multiplex PCR. The table records approximately 130,000 clones, around three quarters of them present only once. This sequence joins TRBV7-9 and TRBJ1-1; unclear D gene. The receptor's source is a human donor in a cohort sampled during active COVID-19. The material sequenced was peripheral blood. The CDR3 nucleotides are TGTGCCAGCAGCTTATTGGGCGCTGAAGCTTTCTTT. The encoded protein is CASSLLGAEAFF.